This record covers a single T cell receptor beta chain. The record originates from a study of shared clonotypes between healthy human individuals. TCRdb's copy holds only in-frame clones and misses some; the assay was immunoSEQ multiplex PCR. The sample contains 180,000 or so clones, 85% to 95% of which appear only once. The CDR3 is made up of 13 amino acids. Germline V CDR1 and CDR2: SQVTM, ANQGSEA. Trimming took 4 bases from V and 5 from J; bases not matched to a gene: 5. Sequencing was carried out using naive CD4+ T cells sorted from blood. The subset here: CD45RA+ positively selected. V is TRBV29-1 and J is TRBJ1-1, with 9 bases aligning to TRBD1. The origin of this receptor is a woman between 25 and 40 years old in good health. The CDR3 nucleotides read TGCAGCGTTGTCGGGACAGGGTCGACTGAAGCTTTCTTT. Translation: CSVVGTGSTEAFF. The entire variable domain, with the rest obtained from reference TRBV29-1 and TRBJ1-1, is as follows: SAVISQKPSRDICQRGTSLTIQCQVDSQVTMMFWYRQQPGQSLTLIATANQGSEATYESGFVIDKFPISRPNLTFSTLTVSNMSPEDSSIYLCSVVGTGSTEAFFGQGTRLTVV.